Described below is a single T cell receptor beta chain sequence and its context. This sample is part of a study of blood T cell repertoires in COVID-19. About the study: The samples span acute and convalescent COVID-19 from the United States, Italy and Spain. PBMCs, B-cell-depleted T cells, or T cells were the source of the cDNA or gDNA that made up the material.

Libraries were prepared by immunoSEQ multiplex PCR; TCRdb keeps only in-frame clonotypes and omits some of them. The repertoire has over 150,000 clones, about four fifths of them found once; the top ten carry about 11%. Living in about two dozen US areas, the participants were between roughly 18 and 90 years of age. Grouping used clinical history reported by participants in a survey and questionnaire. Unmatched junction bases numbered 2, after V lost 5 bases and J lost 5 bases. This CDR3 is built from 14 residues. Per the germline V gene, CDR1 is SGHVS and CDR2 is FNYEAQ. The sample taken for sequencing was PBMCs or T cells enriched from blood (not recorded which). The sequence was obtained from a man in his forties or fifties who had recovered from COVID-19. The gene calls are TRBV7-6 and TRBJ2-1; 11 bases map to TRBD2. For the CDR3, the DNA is TGTGCCAGCAGCGTGGGACTAGCGGACAATGAGCAGTTCTTC. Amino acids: CASSVGLADNEQFF.